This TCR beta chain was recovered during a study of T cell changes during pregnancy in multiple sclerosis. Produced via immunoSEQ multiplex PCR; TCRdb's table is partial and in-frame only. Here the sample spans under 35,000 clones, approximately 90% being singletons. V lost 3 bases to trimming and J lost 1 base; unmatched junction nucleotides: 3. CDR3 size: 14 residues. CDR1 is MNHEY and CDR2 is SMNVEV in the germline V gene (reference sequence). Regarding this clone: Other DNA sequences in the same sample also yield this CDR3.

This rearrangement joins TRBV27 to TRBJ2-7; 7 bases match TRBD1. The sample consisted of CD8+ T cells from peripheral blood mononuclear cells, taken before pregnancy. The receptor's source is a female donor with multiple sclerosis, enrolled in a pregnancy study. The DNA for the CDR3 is TGTGCCAGCAGTTTTGGGGACAGTTCCTACGAGCAGTACTTC. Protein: CASSFGDSSYEQYF.